Listed here are 20 T cell receptor beta chains from one sample, sequenced in a study of T-cell reconstitution after alpha-beta-depleted transplantation in children. It was with unique molecular identifiers that the TCRbeta library was prepared. TCRdb ran MiXCR on the PCR reads and lists one entry per CDR3 protein. The repertoire has 250,000 to 300,000 distinct CDR3 sequences, 11% of them found once; the top ten carry less than 25%. The sample was peripheral blood, taken 180 days after TCRalphabeta/CD19-depleted stem cell transplant. The origin of the receptors is a male patient between 2 and 15 years old who had a stem cell transplant for chronic granulomatous disease, so the T cells may come from the graft donor.

This clonotype has a count of ten or more. CDR3 residues: CASSFRLAGASYNEQFF. In DNA, the CDR3 is TGTGCCAGCAGCTTTCGACTAGCGGGGGCCTCCTACAATGAGCAGTTCTTC. V usage is TRBV5-5 and J usage is TRBJ2-1, with 12 bases matching TRBD2. Germline V gives CDR1 SGHKS, CDR2 YYEKEE (reference sequence). The CDR3 is 17 residues long. Trimming at V came to 2 bases and at J to 0 bases, leaving 3 bases not matched to a gene. Filled out from reference TRBV5-5 and TRBJ2-1, the complete variable domain reads DAGVTQSPTHLIKTRGQQVTLRCSPISGHKSVSWYQQVLGQGPQFIFQYYEKEERGRGNFPDRFSARQFPNYSSELNVNALLLGDSALYLCASSFRLAGASYNEQFFGPGTRLTVL.

This clonotype was picked up many times. Its ends do not fully match the called genes, so a read error is possible. The chain recombines TRBV11-2 with TRBJ2-5; TRBD2 matches at 12 bases. Germline V lookup: CDR1 SGHAT, CDR2 FQNNGV. This CDR3 has 17 amino acids. CDR3 DNA sequence: TGTGCCAGCAGCCTAGAGGTCACTAGCGGGGGGAGGGAGACCCAGTACTTC. This translates into CASSLEVTSGGRETQYF.

This clonotype was picked up many times. This chain joins TRBV5-1 and TRBJ2-1; 9 bases are shared with TRBD2. V shed 3 bases, J shed 6 bases, and the junction held 10 bases outside the gene matches. Germline CDR1 is SGHRS and CDR2 is YFSETQ. This CDR3 has 16 amino acids. The CDR3 DNA sequence: TGCGCCAGCAGCTCCTCTTGGCAGCGGGGGGCCAATGAGCAGTTCTTC. This encodes CASSSSWQRGANEQFF.

The V gene is TRBV18, the J gene TRBJ2-2; D not resolved. Germline V CDR1 and CDR2: KGHSH, LQKENI. V gave up 6 bases and J gave up 4 bases, with 12 bases separating them. The CDR3 contains 14 residues. CDR3 nucleotide sequence: TGTGCCAGCTCTTCTAATAAACCCACCGGGGAGCTGTTTTTT. It yields the protein CASSSNKPTGELFF.

This clonotype appeared many times. This rearrangement joins TRBV29-1 to TRBJ2-1; D is ambiguous. Germline CDR1 reads SQVTM; CDR2 reads ANQGSEA. The ends were cut back, 0 bases at V and 9 bases at J, with 3 bases in the middle. The CDR3 runs to 10 residues. CDR3 sequence reads: CSVEEFEQFF. DNA of the CDR3: TGCAGCGTTGAAGAGTTTGAGCAGTTCTTC.

This clonotype was seen many times. V usage is TRBV12-3 or TRBV12-4 and J usage is TRBJ2-5; TRBD2 matches 13 bases. V was clipped by 5 bases and J by 4 bases; unmatched bases: 10. The CDR3 length is 17 residues. CDR3 bases: TGTGCCAGCAGTCAAACGGGACTAGCGGGATTCGGAGAGACCCAGTACTTC. Protein: CASSQTGLAGFGETQYF.

This clonotype was observed at least ten times. The chain links TRBV9 to TRBJ1-2, with 7 bases that match TRBD1. The CDR3 runs 15 residues. The germline gives CDR1 SGDLS, CDR2 YYNGEE. The junction had 11 bases not matched to a gene; V was cut back by 4 bases and J by 5 bases. The CDR3 DNA sequence: TGTGCCAGCAGCTCGGGACAGCCGTTGAATTATGGCTACACCTTC. Protein product: CASSSGQPLNYGYTF.

This clonotype was counted ten times or more. The V and J genes are TRBV12-3 or TRBV12-4 and TRBJ2-3; D is ambiguous. This CDR3 region has 14 residues. Trimming cost V 1 base and J 6 bases, with 11 bases left between them. Here the CDR3 DNA reads TGTGCCAGCAGTTTAGGTGGTGTCCTGGATACGCAGTATTTT. Amino acid sequence: CASSLGGVLDTQYF.

This clonotype appeared many times. The chain uses TRBV20-1 and TRBJ2-5; 12 nucleotides agree with TRBD2. The CDR3 covers 15 residues. In germline, CDR1 is DFQATT, CDR2 SNEGSKA (reference sequence). The V segment lost 4 bases and the J segment 2 bases; nucleotides outside the gene matches: 5. The CDR3 DNA reads as TGCAGTGCTACCCATGGACTAGCGGGGCAAGAGACCCAGTACTTC. Encoded protein: CSATHGLAGQETQYF.

This clonotype was observed many times. V is TRBV2 and J is TRBJ2-4; the D is unclear. Germline values: CDR1 SNHLY, CDR2 FYNNEI. With 6 bases removed from V and 1 base from J, the gap between germline ends came to 16 bases. This CDR3 contains 16 residues. This chain's CDR3 is CASSPNGLPAKNIQYF. CDR3 bases: TGTGCCAGCAGCCCAAACGGCCTGCCTGCCAAAAACATTCAGTACTTC.

V and J are TRBV4-3 and TRBJ1-5; D possibly corresponds to TRBD1 (6 bases). Trimming shortened V by 2 bases and J by 4 bases, and 18 bases separated the two germline ends. CDR3 length equals 17 residues. Germline V CDR1 and CDR2: LGHNA, YSLEER. The CDR3 nucleotides read TGCGCCAGCAGCCAACGGAGGTACGGGGGCGCAAATCAGCCCCAGCATTTT. This encodes CASSQRRYGGANQPQHF.

This clonotype was picked up many times. V is TRBV12-3 or TRBV12-4 and J is TRBJ1-5, with D unresolved. This CDR3 contains 13 residues. V lost 3 bases and J 4 bases, leaving 7 bases between the germline ends. The CDR3 bases are TGTGCCAGCAGTTTGCGGCAGAATCAGCCCCAGCATTTT. Its translation is CASSLRQNQPQHF.

The table lists this clonotype with many counts. This sequence joins TRBV29-1 and TRBJ2-3, with D tentatively TRBD1 or TRBD2 (5 bases each). The CDR3 totals 14 residues. The germline V gene has CDR1 SQVTM and CDR2 ANQGSEA. V lost 5 bases, J lost 0 bases, and 12 bases lay in between. The CDR3 loop is CSVIPGRSTDTQYF. The CDR3 DNA is TGCAGCGTTATACCGGGACGAAGCACAGATACGCAGTATTTT.

This clonotype was picked up many times. The rearrangement joins TRBV5-1 to TRBJ2-3, with D unclear. This CDR3 is built from 13 residues. V lost 0 bases and J lost 1, with 3 bases in between. Germline V CDR1 and CDR2: SGHRS, YFSETQ. The CDR3 loop is CASSLDGTDTQYF. The CDR3, as DNA: TGCGCCAGCAGCTTGGATGGCACAGATACGCAGTATTTT.

This clonotype has just a few counts. The chain uses TRBV3-1 and TRBJ2-1, with D perhaps matching TRBD2 (6 bases). This CDR3 spans 13 amino acids. Trimming removed 6 bases from V and 13 bases from J, with 19 bases in between. Germline assignment: CDR1 LGHDT and CDR2 YNNKEL (reference sequence). In DNA, the CDR3 is TGTGCCAGCAGTCAGGGAGGAAGGGGCCGTCAGTTCTTC. Its protein is CASSQGGRGRQFF.

In this sample, this clonotype turned up a few times. The chain couples TRBV6-1 to TRBJ2-7, with 7 bases that match TRBD1. Germline V gene sequence: CDR1 MNHNS, CDR2 SASEGT. The CDR3 sequence is 17 residues long. The V gene end was trimmed by 3 bases and the J gene end by 2 bases; junction bases not matched to a gene: 13. The CDR3 spells CASSDRDRATLAYEQYF. The DNA for the CDR3 is TGTGCCAGCAGTGACCGGGACAGAGCCACTTTAGCCTACGAGCAGTACTTC.

The rearrangement joins TRBV10-1 to TRBJ2-2, with 8 positions matching TRBD1. V lost 6 bases to trimming and J lost 5 bases; unmatched junction nucleotides: 8. This CDR3 has 15 amino acids. Germline V CDR1 and CDR2: WNHNN, SYGVQD (reference sequence). CDR3 sequence reads: CASSGGQGRTGELFF. As DNA, the CDR3 is TGCGCCAGCAGCGGAGGACAGGGAAGGACCGGGGAGCTGTTTTTT.

The chain is built from TRBV19 and TRBJ1-5; D is undetermined. Germline assignment: CDR1 LNHDA and CDR2 SQIVND (reference sequence). CDR3 length: 15 amino acids. Trimming removed 3 bases at V and 0 bases at J, with 9 bases between. CDR3 DNA: TGTGCCAGTAGTATGGGTGGCTATAGCAATCAGCCCCAGCATTTT. Its translation is CASSMGGYSNQPQHF.

Regarding this clonotype: A much larger clone lies a single base off, so this may be a read error. The chain couples TRBV5-1 to TRBJ2-2; D might be TRBD2 (6 bases). Deletions cut 4 bases from V and 0 bases from J, with 16 bases between. Germline loops: CDR1 SGHRS, CDR2 YFSETQ. CDR3 length equals 17 residues. CDR3 DNA sequence: TGCGCCAGCAGCCAAGGGAGGACCGGTGCGAACACCGGGGAGCTGTTTTTT. This sequence encodes CASSQGRTGANTGELFF.

There are many counts of this clonotype. This chain uses TRBV5-1 with TRBJ2-4, with D tentatively TRBD2 (6 bases). Trimming removed 4 bases from V and 8 bases from J, with 19 bases in between. The CDR3 runs to 15 residues. Germline loops: CDR1 SGHRS, CDR2 YFSETQ. CDR3 coding DNA: TGCGCCAGCAGCCGACCCTCGAAGGAGGGCGACATTCAGTACTTC. Its translation is CASSRPSKEGDIQYF.